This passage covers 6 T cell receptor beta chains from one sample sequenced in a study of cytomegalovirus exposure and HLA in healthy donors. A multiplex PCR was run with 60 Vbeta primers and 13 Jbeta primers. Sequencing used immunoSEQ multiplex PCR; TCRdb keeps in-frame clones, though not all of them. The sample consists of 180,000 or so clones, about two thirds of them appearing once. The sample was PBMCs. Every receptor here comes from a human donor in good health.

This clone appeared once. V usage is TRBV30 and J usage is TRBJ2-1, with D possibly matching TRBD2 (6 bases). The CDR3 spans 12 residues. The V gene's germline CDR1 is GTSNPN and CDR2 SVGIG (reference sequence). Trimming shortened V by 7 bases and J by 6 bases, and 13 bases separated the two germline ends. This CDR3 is CALEGDVNEQFF. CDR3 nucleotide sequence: TGTGCCTTGGAGGGCGATGTCAATGAGCAGTTCTTC. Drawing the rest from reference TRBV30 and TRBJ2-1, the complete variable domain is SQTIHQWPATLVQPVGSPLSLECTVEGTSNPNLYWYRQAAGRGLQLLFYSVGIGQISSEVPQNLSASRPQDRQFILSSKKLLLSDSGFYLCALEGDVNEQFFGPGTRLTVL.

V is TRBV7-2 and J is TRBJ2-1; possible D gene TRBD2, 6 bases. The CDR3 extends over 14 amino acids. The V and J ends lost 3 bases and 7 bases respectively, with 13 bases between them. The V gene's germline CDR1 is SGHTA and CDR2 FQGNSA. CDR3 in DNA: TGTGCCAGCAGCTTGCGGAGGGTGCAGAATGAGCAGTTCTTC. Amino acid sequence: CASSLRRVQNEQFF.

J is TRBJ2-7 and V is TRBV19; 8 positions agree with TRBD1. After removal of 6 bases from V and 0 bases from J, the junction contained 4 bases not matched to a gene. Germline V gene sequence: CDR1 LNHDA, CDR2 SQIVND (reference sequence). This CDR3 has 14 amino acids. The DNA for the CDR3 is TGTGCCAGTAGCGGACAGGGAGGCTCCTACGAGCAGTACTTC. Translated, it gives CASSGQGGSYEQYF.

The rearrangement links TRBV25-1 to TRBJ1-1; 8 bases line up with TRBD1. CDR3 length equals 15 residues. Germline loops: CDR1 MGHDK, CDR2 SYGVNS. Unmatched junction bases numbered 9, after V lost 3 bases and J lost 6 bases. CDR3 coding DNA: TGTGCCAGCAGTGACCAACAGGGGGGGGTGGCTGAAGCTTTCTTT. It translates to CASSDQQGGVAEAFF.

Here the CDR3 reads CASSSGGSETQYF. CDR3 nucleotides: TGTGCCAGCAGCTCGGGGGGCTCAGAGACCCAGTACTTC. The chain employs TRBV6-5 and TRBJ2-5; the D gene is possibly TRBD2 (7 bases). This CDR3 spans 13 amino acids. V lost 6 bases and J lost 4, with 12 bases in between. CDR1 is MNHEY and CDR2 is SVGAGI in the germline V gene.

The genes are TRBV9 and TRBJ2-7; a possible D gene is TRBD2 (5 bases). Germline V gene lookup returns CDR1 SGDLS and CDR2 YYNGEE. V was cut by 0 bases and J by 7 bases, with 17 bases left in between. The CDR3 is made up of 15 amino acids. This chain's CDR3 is CASSVEISGTIEQYF. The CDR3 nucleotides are TGTGCCAGCAGCGTAGAGATAAGCGGCACTATTGAGCAGTACTTC. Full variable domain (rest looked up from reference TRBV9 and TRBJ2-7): DSGVTQTPKHLITATGQRVTLRCSPRSGDLSVYWYQQSLDQGLQFLIQYYNGEERAKGNILERFSAQQFPDLHSELNLSSLELGDSALYFCASSVEISGTIEQYFGPGTRLTVT.